This T cell receptor (beta chain) was identified during a study of post-analysis software for immune sequencing data. Study findings and constraints: TRBV5-6, TRBV5-1 and TRBV20-1 belonged to a set of about 5 TRBV segments that were more frequent in patients than controls.

As to this clonotype: The antigen remains unidentified.

The germline V gene has CDR1 SGHRS and CDR2 YFSETQ. The CDR3 is made up of 16 amino acids. Unmatched junction bases numbered 15, after V lost 4 bases and J lost 9 bases. cDNA libraries of TCR beta carried unique molecular identifiers. Each sample of about 0.9 to 11 million input T cells yielded around 500,000 cDNA molecules, so each molecule approximated one T cell. TCRdb re-analysed the PCR reads in MiXCR, keeping a single row per CDR3 protein. The sample includes roughly 620,000 distinct CDR3 sequences, roughly 40% of them seen just once. This TCR came from a girl between 5 and 17 years old with multiple sclerosis. The specimen sequenced was blood. The V call is TRBV5-1, the J call TRBJ2-1, with TRBD1 matching 8 bases. CDR3 sequence: CASSLRQGPRLGEQFF. The CDR3 region has the DNA TGCGCCAGCAGCCTTCGACAGGGGCCGAGGTTAGGTGAGCAGTTCTTC.